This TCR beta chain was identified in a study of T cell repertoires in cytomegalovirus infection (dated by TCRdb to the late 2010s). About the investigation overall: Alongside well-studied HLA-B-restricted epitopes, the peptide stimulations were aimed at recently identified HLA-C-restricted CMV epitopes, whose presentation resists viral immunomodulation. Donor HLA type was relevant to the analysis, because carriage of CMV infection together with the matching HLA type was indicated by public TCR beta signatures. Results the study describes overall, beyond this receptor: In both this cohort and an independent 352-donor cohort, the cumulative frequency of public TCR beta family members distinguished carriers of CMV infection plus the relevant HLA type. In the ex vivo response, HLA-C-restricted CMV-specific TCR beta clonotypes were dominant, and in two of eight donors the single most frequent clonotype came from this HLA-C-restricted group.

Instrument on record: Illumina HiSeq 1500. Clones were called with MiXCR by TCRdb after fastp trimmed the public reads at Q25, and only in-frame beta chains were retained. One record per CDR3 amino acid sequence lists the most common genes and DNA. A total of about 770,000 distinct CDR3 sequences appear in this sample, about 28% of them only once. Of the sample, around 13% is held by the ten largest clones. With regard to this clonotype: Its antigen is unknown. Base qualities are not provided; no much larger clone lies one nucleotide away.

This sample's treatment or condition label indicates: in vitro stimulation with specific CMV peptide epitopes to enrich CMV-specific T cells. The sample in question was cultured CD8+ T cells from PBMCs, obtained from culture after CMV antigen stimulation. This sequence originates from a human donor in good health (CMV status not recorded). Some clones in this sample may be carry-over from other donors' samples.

The CDR3 region: CASSPGRGSYGYTF. The DNA sequence is given as TGCGCCAGCAGCCCGGGACGCGGATCCTATGGCTACACCTTC. The receptor chain draws on TRBV4-1 and TRBJ1-2; possibly the D gene is TRBD1, per 5 matching bases. Deletion took 4 bases off V and 4 bases off J, with a span of 13 bases between the germline ends. The CDR1 and CDR2 encoded by the germline V gene are MGHRA and YSYEKL. The CDR3 goes from the cysteine to the phenylalanine over 14 residues. This entry keeps only the CDR3 DNA: 42 bases, framed from base 1.